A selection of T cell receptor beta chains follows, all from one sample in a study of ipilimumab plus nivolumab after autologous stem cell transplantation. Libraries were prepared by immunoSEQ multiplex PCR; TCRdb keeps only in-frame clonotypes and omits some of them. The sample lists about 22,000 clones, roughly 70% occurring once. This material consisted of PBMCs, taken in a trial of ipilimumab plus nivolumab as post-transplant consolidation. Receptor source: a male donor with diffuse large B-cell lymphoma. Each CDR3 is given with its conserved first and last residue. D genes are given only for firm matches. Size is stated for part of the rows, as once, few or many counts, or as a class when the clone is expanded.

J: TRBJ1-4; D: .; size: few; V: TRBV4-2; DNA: TGTGCCAGCAGCCAAGGACGGGGGAATGAAAAACTGTTTTTT; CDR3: CASSQGRGNEKLFF
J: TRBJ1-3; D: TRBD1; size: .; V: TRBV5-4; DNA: TGTGCCAGCAGCGGACAGGACAGGGTGTCTGGAAACACCATATATTTT; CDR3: CASSGQDRVSGNTIYF
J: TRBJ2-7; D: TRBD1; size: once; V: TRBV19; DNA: TGTGCCAGTAGTATGGACAGGGGGAACGAGCAGTACTTC; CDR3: CASSMDRGNEQYF
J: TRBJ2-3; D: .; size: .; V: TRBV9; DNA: TGTGCCAGCAGCGTGAATACAGGGTTTGCAGATACGCAGTATTTT; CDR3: CASSVNTGFADTQYF
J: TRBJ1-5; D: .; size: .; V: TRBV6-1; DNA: TGTGCCAGCAGTGAAAGGATGAATCAGCCCCAGCATTTT; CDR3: CASSERMNQPQHF
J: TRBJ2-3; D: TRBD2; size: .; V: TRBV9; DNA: TGTGCCAGCAGCCAGGGGACTAGCGGGGGGGAGGCAGATACGCAGTATTTT; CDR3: CASSQGTSGGEADTQYF
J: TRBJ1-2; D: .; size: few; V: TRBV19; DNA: TGTGCCAGTAGTCCAAGGGGACGTAACTATGGCTACACCTTC; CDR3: CASSPRGRNYGYTF
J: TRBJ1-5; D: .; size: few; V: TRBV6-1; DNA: TGTGCCAGCAGTGAAGTAGTGACAGTTAGCAATCAGCCCCAGCATTTT; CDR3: CASSEVVTVSNQPQHF
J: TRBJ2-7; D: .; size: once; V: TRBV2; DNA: TGTGCCAGCAGTTCAGGGCCCGAGCAGTACTTC; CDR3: CASSSGPEQYF
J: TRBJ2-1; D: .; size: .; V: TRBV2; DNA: TGTGCCAGCAGTGAAAGGCGGGGATCTTACAATGAGCAGTTCTTC; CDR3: CASSERRGSYNEQFF
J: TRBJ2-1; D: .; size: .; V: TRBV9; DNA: TGTGCCAGCAGCGTAGACGCCCCTAGCTCCTACAATGAGCAGTTCTTC; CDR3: CASSVDAPSSYNEQFF
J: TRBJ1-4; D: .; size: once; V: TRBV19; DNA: TGTGCCAGTAGTACCTCTATTGCAACTAATGAAAAACTGTTTTTT; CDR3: CASSTSIATNEKLFF
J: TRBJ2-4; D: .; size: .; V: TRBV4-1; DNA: TGCGCCAGCACCCGGGAGCGAGCCAAAAACATTCAGTACTTC; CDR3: CASTRERAKNIQYF
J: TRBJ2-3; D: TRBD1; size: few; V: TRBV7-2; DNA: TGTGCCAGCAGCGAGGACAGGGGGACAGATACGCAGTATTTT; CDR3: CASSEDRGTDTQYF
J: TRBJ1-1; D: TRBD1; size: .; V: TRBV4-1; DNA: TGCGCCAGCAGCCAAGATTTGACAGGGGAACAAAGTGAAGCTTTCTTT; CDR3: CASSQDLTGEQSEAFF
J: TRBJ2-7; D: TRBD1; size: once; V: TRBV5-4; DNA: TGTGCCAGCAGCTTACCAGGGGGCTCCTACGAGCAGTACTTC; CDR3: CASSLPGGSYEQYF
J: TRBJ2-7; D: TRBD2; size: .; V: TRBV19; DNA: TGTGCCAGTAAGAGGGGACTAGCGGGAGCCGGCGAGCAGTACTTC; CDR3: CASKRGLAGAGEQYF
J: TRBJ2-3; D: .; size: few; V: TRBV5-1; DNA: TGCGCCAGCAGCTTGGAACAGCCCTACACAGATACGCAGTATTTT; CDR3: CASSLEQPYTDTQYF
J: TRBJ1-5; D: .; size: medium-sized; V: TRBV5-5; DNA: TGTGCCAGCAGCTATTATGGGGATAGCAATCAGCCCCAGCATTTT; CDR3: CASSYYGDSNQPQHF
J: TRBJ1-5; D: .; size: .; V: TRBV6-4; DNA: TGTGCCAGCAGTGGAATCAGGGAAGGGAGCAATCAGCCCCAGCATTTT; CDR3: CASSGIREGSNQPQHF
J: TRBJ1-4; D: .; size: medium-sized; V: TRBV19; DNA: TGTGCCAGTAGTATTTTATCGGGAGGTCAGGCTAATGAAAAACTGTTTTTT; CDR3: CASSILSGGQANEKLFF
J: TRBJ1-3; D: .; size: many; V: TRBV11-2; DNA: TGTGCCAGCAGCTTAGATGCGCCGGACACCATATATTTT; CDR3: CASSLDAPDTIYF
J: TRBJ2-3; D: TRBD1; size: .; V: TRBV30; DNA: TGTGCCTGGAGTGAGGGACAGTTCACAGATACGCAGTATTTT; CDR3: CAWSEGQFTDTQYF
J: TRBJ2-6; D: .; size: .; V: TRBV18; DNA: TGTGCCAGCTCTGGGGTGAACGGGGCCAACGTCCTGACTTTC; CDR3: CASSGVNGANVLTF
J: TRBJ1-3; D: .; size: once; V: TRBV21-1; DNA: TGTGCCAGCAGCAAATCCCCGGCGGGAAACACCATATATTTT; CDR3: CASSKSPAGNTIYF
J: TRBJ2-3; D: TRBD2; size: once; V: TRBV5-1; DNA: TGCGCCAGCAGCCTGGGACTAGCGGGGTACACAGATACGCAGTATTTT; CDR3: CASSLGLAGYTDTQYF
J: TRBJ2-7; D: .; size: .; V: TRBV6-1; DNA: TGTGCCAGCACAGTAGGCCCGCTTGGGTACGAGCAGTACTTC; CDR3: CASTVGPLGYEQYF
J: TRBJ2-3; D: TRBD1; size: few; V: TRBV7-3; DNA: TGTGCCAGCAGCTCCGGGACAGTAATTACAGATACGCAGTATTTT; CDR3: CASSSGTVITDTQYF
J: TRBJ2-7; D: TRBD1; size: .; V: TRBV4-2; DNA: TGTGCCAGCAGCCAAAGTACCGGGACAGGGTCCTACGAGCAGTACTTC; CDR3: CASSQSTGTGSYEQYF
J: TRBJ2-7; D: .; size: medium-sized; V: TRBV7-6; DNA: TGTGCCAGCAGCTTGGACTCCGACTCTCCCGAAGAGCAGTACTTC; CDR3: CASSLDSDSPEEQYF
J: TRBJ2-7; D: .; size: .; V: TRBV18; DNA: TGTGCCAGCTCACCGAGCTCTTCCTACGAGCAGTACTTC; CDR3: CASSPSSSYEQYF
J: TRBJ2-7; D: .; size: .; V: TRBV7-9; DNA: TGTGCCAGTAGAGACGGGCATAAAGACGAGCAGTACTTC; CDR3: CASRDGHKDEQYF
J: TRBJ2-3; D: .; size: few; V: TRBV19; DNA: TGTGCCAGTATGAGGGCCCGGGGCACAGATACGCAGTATTTT; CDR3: CASMRARGTDTQYF
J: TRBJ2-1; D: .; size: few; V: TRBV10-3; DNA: TGTGCCATCAACCGGGGGCTCTCCTACAATGAGCAGTTCTTC; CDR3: CAINRGLSYNEQFF
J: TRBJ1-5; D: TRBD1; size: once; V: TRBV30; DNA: TGTGCCTGGAGTAGGGACAGCGACAATCAGCCCCAGCATTTT; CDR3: CAWSRDSDNQPQHF
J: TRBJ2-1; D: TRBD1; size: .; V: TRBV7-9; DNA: TGTGCCAGCAGCCCGCCGGGCAGGGGGCCTCCCTACAATGAGCAGTTCTTC; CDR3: CASSPPGRGPPYNEQFF
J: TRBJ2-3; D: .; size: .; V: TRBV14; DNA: TGTGCCAGCAGCCAAGGGACAACGACTAGCACAGATACGCAGTATTTT; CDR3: CASSQGTTTSTDTQYF
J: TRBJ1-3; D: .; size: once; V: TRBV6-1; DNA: TGTGCCAGCAGTGAATTTGGCAGGGACCCTGGAAACACCATATATTTT; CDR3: CASSEFGRDPGNTIYF
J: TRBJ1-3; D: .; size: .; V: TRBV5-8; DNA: TGTGCCAGCAGCTTGAGACGGGACTCTGGAAACACCATATATTTT; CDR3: CASSLRRDSGNTIYF
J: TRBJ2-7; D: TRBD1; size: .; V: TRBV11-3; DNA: TGTGCCAGCAGCTCTAACAGGGGATCCTCCCACGAGCAGTACTTC; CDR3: CASSSNRGSSHEQYF
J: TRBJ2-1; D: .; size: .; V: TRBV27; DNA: TGTGCCAGCAAAAACGGGGACATACGATACTACAATGAGCAGTTCTTC; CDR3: CASKNGDIRYYNEQFF
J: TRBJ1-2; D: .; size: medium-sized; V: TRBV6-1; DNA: TGTGCCAGCAGTGTGGACGCCGTCAGGCCTTATGGCTACACCTTC; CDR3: CASSVDAVRPYGYTF
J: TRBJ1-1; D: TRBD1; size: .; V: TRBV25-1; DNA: TGTGCCAGCAGCCTAATCGGGACAGGGAACACTGAAGCTTTCTTT; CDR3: CASSLIGTGNTEAFF
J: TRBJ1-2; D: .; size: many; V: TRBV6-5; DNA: TGTGCCAGCAGTCCCGGTCGAGGCTACACCTTC; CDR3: CASSPGRGYTF
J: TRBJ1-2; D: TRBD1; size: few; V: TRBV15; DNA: TGTGCCACCAGCAGAGGAGGACAGGGAATTGACTATGGCTACACCTTC; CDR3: CATSRGGQGIDYGYTF
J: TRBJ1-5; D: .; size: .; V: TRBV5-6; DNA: TGTGCCAGCAGCTTGACGTATAGCAATCAGCCCCAGCATTTT; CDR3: CASSLTYSNQPQHF
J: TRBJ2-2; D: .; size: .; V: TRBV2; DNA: TGTGCCAGCAGTATAGGGCCCGGGGAGCTGTTTTTT; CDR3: CASSIGPGELFF
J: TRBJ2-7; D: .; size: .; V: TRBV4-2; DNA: TGTGCCAGCAGCCTCGATTATTACGAGCAGTACTTC; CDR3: CASSLDYYEQYF
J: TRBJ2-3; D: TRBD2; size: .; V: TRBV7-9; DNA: TGTGCCAGCAGCTGGGGGAGGGGAATCACAGATACGCAGTATTTT; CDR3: CASSWGRGITDTQYF
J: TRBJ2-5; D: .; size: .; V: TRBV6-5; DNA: TGTGCCAGCCAACGACCGGGACAAGAGACCCAGTACTTC; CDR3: CASQRPGQETQYF
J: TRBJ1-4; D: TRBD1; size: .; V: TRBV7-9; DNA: TGTGCCAGCAGCCGGGGACAGGGAACAACTAATGAAAAACTGTTTTTT; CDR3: CASSRGQGTTNEKLFF
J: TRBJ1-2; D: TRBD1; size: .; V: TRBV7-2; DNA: TGTGCCAGCAGCTCGGGACAGGACTATGGCTACACCTTC; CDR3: CASSSGQDYGYTF
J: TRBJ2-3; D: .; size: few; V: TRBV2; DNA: TGTGCCAGCAGTGAAGATGGTGGTCCAGATACGCAGTATTTT; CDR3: CASSEDGGPDTQYF